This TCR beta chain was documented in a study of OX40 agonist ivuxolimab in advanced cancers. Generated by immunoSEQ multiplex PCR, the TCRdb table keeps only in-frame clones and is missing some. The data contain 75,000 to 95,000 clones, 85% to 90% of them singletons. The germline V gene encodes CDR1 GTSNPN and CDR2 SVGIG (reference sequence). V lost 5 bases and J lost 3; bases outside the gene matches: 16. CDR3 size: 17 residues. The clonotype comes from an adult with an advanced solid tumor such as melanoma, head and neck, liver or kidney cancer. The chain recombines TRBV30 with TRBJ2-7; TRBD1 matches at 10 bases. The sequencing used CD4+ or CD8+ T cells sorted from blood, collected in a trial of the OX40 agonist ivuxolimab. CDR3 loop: CAWVEKPGQGIHYEQYF. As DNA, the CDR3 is TGTGCCTGGGTTGAGAAACCGGGACAGGGGATACACTACGAGCAGTACTTC. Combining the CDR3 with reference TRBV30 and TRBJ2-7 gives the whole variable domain SQTIHQWPATLVQPVGSPLSLECTVEGTSNPNLYWYRQAAGRGLQLLFYSVGIGQISSEVPQNLSASRPQDRQFILSSKKLLLSDSGFYLCAWVEKPGQGIHYEQYFGPGTRLTVT.